A single sample is the source of the 10 T cell receptor beta chains below, sequenced in a study of blood T cell repertoires in COVID-19. The table came from immunoSEQ multiplex PCR; TCRdb's copy has only in-frame clones and leaves some out. Among about 170,000 clones, around 81% were seen once, and the ten largest hold 6.5% to 9%. Sequenced: peripheral blood. Receptor source: an elderly woman with COVID-19, enrolled during active disease.

Only one count was recorded for this clone. The chain is built from TRBV13 and TRBJ2-2; TRBD1 is a possible D gene (8 bases). V shed 3 bases and J shed 7 bases, with 15 bases lying between them. CDR3 length: 15 residues. Per germline, CDR1 PRHDT and CDR2 FYEKMQ (reference sequence). CDR3 sequence reads: CASSFRTGRVGELFF. The CDR3 DNA reads as TGTGCCAGCAGCTTCCGGACAGGGAGGGTCGGGGAGCTGTTTTTT.

In this sample, this clone turned up a few times. The chain employs TRBV2 and TRBJ2-1; 12 bases are a match to TRBD2. V lost 7 bases and J lost 6; bases outside the gene matches: 4. The CDR3 spans 14 residues. CDR1 and CDR2 from the germline V gene are SNHLY and FYNNEI. This CDR3 reads CASTGLAGPNEQFF. Written as DNA, the CDR3 is TGTGCCAGCACTGGACTAGCGGGGCCCAATGAGCAGTTCTTC.

The chain has TRBV28 and TRBJ2-7, with TRBD1 identical over 8 bases. CDR3 length equals 14 residues. V was pared by 6 bases and J by 10 bases, with 14 bases of the junction left unmatched. CDR1 and CDR2 from the germline V gene are MDHEN and SYDVKM. CDR3 amino acids: CASSHSLGQGPQYF. CDR3 DNA: TGTGCCAGCAGCCATTCCCTCGGACAGGGTCCTCAGTACTTC.

V and J are TRBV9 and TRBJ2-5, with a tentative D call TRBD1 (7 bases). V gave up 0 bases and J gave up 0 bases, with 12 bases separating them. This CDR3 region has 16 residues. Germline CDR1 SGDLS, CDR2 YYNGEE. The DNA of the CDR3 is TGTGCCAGCAGCGTAGCCGCAGGGGGGTACCAAGAGACCCAGTACTTC. Translation: CASSVAAGGYQETQYF.

Details on this clone: A read error may account for a junction end that differs from germline. V and J are TRBV7-2 and TRBJ1-5; D not resolved. Germline CDR1 is SGHTA and CDR2 is FQGNSA. CDR3 size: 15 residues. The chain's CDR3 is CASSLESRREAAVHF. CDR3 DNA sequence: TGTGCTAGCAGCTTAGAGTCACGGAGGGAGGCTGCGGTCCATTTT.

The chain has TRBV12-3 or TRBV12-4 and TRBJ1-6; 7 bases are shared with TRBD1. This CDR3 spans 13 amino acids. V lost 5 bases and J lost 10; bases outside the gene matches: 5. The CDR3 loop reads CASSQQGPSPLHF. The CDR3 region has the DNA TGTGCCAGCAGTCAACAGGGGCCATCACCCCTCCACTTT.

This clone was found many times. The gene calls are TRBV7-9 and TRBJ2-5; TRBD1 matches 8 bases. The germline gives CDR1 SEHNR, CDR2 FQNEAQ (reference sequence). The V gene end was trimmed by 2 bases and the J gene end by 5 bases; junction bases not matched to a gene: 13. This CDR3 is built from 17 residues. CDR3: CASSLSSSGGWGETQYF. The CDR3 DNA is TGTGCCAGCAGCTTATCATCCTCAGGGGGCTGGGGGGAGACCCAGTACTTC.

CDR3 sequence: CASSHTGTGYTF. The CDR3 DNA sequence: TGTGCCAGCAGTCACACAGGCACTGGCTACACCTTC. V is TRBV6-5 and J is TRBJ1-2; tentative D call: TRBD1 (5 bases). The V gene's germline CDR1 is MNHEY and CDR2 SVGAGI. There are 12 residues in the CDR3. The V end was cut by 5 bases, the J end by 7 bases, with 11 bases between.

The chain recombines TRBV19 with TRBJ2-7; a weak D match, TRBD2 (7 bases). Germline V gene sequence: CDR1 LNHDA, CDR2 SQIVND (reference sequence). This CDR3 comprises 15 residues. Between the trimmed V and J ends, which lost 5 bases and 0 bases, there was a span of 14 bases. The CDR3 reads CASSGVRGASYEQYF. The CDR3 coding sequence is TGTGCCAGTAGTGGGGTCCGGGGGGCCTCCTACGAGCAGTACTTC.

The rearrangement links TRBV5-4 to TRBJ1-1, with a tentative D call TRBD1 (5 bases). Trimming removed 0 bases from V and 1 base from J, with 10 bases in between. The CDR3 spans 15 residues. Germline CDR1 reads SGHNT; CDR2 reads YYREEE (reference sequence). This CDR3 is CASSLDWGANTEAFF. Written as DNA, the CDR3 is TGTGCCAGCAGCTTGGATTGGGGCGCGAACACTGAAGCTTTCTTT.